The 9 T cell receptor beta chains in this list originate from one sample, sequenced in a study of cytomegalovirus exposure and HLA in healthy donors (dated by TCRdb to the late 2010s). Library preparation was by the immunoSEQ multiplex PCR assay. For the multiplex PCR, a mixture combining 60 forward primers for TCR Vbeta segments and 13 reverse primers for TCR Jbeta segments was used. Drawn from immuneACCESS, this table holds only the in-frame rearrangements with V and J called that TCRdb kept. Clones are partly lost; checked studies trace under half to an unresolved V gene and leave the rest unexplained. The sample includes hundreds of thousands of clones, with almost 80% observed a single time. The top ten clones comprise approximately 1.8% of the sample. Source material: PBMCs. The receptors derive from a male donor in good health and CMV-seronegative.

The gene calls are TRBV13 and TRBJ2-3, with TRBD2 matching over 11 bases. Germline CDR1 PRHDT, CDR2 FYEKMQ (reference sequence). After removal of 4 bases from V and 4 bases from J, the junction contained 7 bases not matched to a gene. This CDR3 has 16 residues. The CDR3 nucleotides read TGTGCCAGCAGCTCGGGAACTAGCGGGGGTTCAGATACGCAGTATTTT. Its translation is CASSSGTSGGSDTQYF.

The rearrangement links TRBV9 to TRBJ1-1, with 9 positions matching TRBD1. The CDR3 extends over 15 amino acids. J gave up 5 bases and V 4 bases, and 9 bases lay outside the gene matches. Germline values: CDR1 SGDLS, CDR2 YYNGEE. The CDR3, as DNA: TGTGCCAGCAGCTTTCGGGGACAGGGAAATACTGAAGCTTTCTTT. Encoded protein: CASSFRGQGNTEAFF.

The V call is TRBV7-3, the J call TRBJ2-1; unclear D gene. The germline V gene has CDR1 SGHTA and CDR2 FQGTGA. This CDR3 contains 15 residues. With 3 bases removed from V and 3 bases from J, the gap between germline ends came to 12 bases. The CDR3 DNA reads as TGTGCCAGCAGCTTGTCGCAGACGGGCTACAATGAGCAGTTCTTC. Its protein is CASSLSQTGYNEQFF.

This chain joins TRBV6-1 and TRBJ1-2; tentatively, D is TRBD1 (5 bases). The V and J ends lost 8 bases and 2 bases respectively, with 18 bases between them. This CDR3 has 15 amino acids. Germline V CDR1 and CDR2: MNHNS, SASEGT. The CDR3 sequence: CASPPGHPANYGYTF. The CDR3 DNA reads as TGTGCCAGCCCCCCCGGACACCCGGCCAACTATGGCTACACCTTC.

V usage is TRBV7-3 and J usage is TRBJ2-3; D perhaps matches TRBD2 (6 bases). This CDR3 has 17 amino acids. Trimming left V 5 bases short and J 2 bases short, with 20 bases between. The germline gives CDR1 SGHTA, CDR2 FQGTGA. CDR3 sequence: CASSPYRRVAPTDTQYF. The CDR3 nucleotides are TGTGCCAGCAGCCCATACAGGAGGGTTGCCCCCACAGATACGCAGTATTTT.

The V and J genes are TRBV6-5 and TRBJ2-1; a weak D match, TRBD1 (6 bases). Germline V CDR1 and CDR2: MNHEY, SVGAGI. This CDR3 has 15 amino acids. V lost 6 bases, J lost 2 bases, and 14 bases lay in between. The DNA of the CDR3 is TGTGCCAGCAGCCCCTCGGACAGTCCCTACAATGAGCAGTTCTTC. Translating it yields CASSPSDSPYNEQFF.

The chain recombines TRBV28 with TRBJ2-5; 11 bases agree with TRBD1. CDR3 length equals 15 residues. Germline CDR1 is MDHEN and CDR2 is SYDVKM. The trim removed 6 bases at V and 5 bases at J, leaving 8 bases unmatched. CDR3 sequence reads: CASSPEDRGPETQYF. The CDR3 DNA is TGTGCCAGCAGCCCCGAGGACAGGGGGCCCGAGACCCAGTACTTC.

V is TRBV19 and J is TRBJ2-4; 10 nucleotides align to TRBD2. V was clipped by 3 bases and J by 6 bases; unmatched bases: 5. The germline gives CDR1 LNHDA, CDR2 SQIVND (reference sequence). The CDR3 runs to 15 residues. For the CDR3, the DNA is TGTGCCAGTAGTATGCTAGGACTAGCGGCAAACATTCAGTACTTC. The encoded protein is CASSMLGLAANIQYF.

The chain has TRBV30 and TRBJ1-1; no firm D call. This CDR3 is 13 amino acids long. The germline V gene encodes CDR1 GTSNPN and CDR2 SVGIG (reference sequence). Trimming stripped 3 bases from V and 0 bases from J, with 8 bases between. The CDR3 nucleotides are TGTGCCTGGAGGGAGGCAGTGAACACTGAAGCTTTCTTT. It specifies CAWREAVNTEAFF.